This TCR beta chain stems from a study of blood T cell repertoires in COVID-19. Study context: The United States, Italy and Spain were the sources of the acute and convalescent COVID-19 samples. PBMCs, B-cell-depleted T cells, or T cells were the source of the cDNA or gDNA that made up the material.

Profiling relied on immunoSEQ multiplex PCR, and the TCRdb table lists in-frame clones only, not all of them. The sample includes 120,000 or so clones, 88% of them seen just once. The clonotype was recovered from a human donor in a cohort sampled during active COVID-19. Sample: peripheral blood.

This chain's CDR3 is CASRTLADEQFF. The CDR3 bases are TGTGCCAGCAGAACACTAGCGGATGAGCAGTTCTTC. The rearrangement uses TRBV21-1 and TRBJ2-1; the table's TRBD2 call for D was not verified on the DNA. TRBV21-1 is annotated as a pseudogene. The CDR3 has 12 residues.